This TCR beta chain is from a study of T-cell reconstitution after alpha-beta-depleted transplantation in children. CDR1 GTSNPN and CDR2 SVGIG come from the germline V gene (reference sequence). The V end was cut by 3 bases, the J end by 2 bases, with 17 bases between. The CDR3 is made up of 15 amino acids. This clonotype showed up many times. Researchers prepared the TCRbeta library using unique molecular identifiers, the study reports. TCRdb re-derived calls from the PCR reads in MiXCR, one entry per CDR3 protein. The sample includes 280,000 or so distinct CDR3 sequences, 9.5% to 13% of them seen just once.

The chain links TRBV30 to TRBJ2-7; unclear D gene. The sequence was collected from a male patient between 2 and 15 years old who had a stem cell transplant for chronic granulomatous disease, so the T cells may come from the graft donor. The sequencing here drew on peripheral blood, taken 180 days after TCRalphabeta/CD19-depleted stem cell transplant. The CDR3 nucleotides read TGTGCCTGGAGCCCCCTCTCCTGGGTACCCTACGAGCAGTACTTC. Translating it yields CAWSPLSWVPYEQYF.